This TCR beta chain was recorded in a study of OX40 agonist ivuxolimab in advanced cancers. General notes on the study: The costimulatory receptor OX40 (CD134) was targeted by ivuxolimab, a fully human IgG2 agonistic monoclonal antibody. Intravenous ivuxolimab was administered to patients every 2 weeks at six dose levels: 0.01, 0.1, 0.3, 1.5, 3 and 10 mg/kg. Of the roughly 54 dose-escalation patients, hepatocellular carcinoma was present in 19, melanoma in around 15, renal cell carcinoma in 9 and head and neck cancer in 9. A male proportion of roughly 85% and a mean age of around 60 years, ranging from roughly 23 to 79, were recorded for the dose-escalation cohort. Prior anti-PD-1, anti-PD-L1 or anti-CTLA-4 therapy was permitted, and about 40% of dose-escalation patients had received checkpoint inhibitors. Partial responses were achieved by three dose-escalation patients, of whom one had hepatocellular carcinoma and two had cutaneous melanoma. Peripheral TCRbeta sequencing aimed to test whether ivuxolimab altered TCR sequence diversity and caused clonal T-cell expansion. The paper covers the monotherapy dose-escalation part of the phase I ivuxolimab trial, which included N of about 50 patients. Paper-wide results and their limitations: In partial responders in the 0.1-3.0 mg/kg groups, normalized peripheral clonal expansion was found to be among the lowest, especially among CD8+ T cells. Low levels of normalized T-cell clonal expansion were also seen in some nonresponding patients. At doses of 0.1 to 3.0 mg/kg, clonal expansion of both CD4+ and CD8+ blood T cells was observed from baseline to week 6. After ivuxolimab, more expanded clones were found on average in CD8+ T cells than in CD4+ T cells. The antigen specificity of the peripheral T cells that underwent clonal expansion was not determined.

The CDR3 spans 17 residues, from the cysteine through the phenylalanine. Just CDR3 DNA is preserved here, 51 bases in frame from base 1. The germline V gene encodes CDR1 MGHRA and CDR2 YSYEKL. A distance of 17 bases separates the germline ends of V and J, which lose 5 bases and 0 bases respectively. On this clone itself: This receptor's antigen is unknown. No clone much larger than this one lies a single base away; base qualities are absent.

Genomic DNA was extracted from sorted cells for sequencing of the TCRbeta CDR3 region. The immunoSEQ Assay was used for sequencing of TCRbeta CDR3 regions. The table was pulled from immuneACCESS by TCRdb, which kept in-frame rearrangements only. Such tables lose some clones; where checked, under half of the loss comes from unresolved V genes, and the rest has no known cause. The sample table holds 60,000 or so clones, of which more than 65% were seen once. Jointly, the top ten make up around 2.4% of the sample. The trial excluded patients who had a history of autoimmune disease or who were on systemic immunosuppression. Peripheral blood for TCR sequencing was collected from all dose cohorts at baseline, on cycle 4 day 1, and on cycle 7 day 1. The samples were taken from a phase I, first-in-human, multicenter, open-label dose-escalation trial of ivuxolimab. Adults with locally advanced or metastatic melanoma, renal cell carcinoma, hepatocellular carcinoma or head and neck squamous cell carcinoma were enrolled in the trial. Before TCR sequencing, CD4+ and CD8+ T cells were separately sorted from peripheral blood.

The material was CD4+ or CD8+ T cells sorted from blood, obtained in a trial of the OX40 agonist ivuxolimab. The chain uses TRBV4-1 and TRBJ1-5; the D gene assignment is ambiguous. This sequence originates from an adult with an advanced solid tumor such as melanoma, head and neck, liver or kidney cancer. The nucleotide sequence reads TGCGCCAGCAGCAAATCATCTACAGCTTATAGCAATCAGCCCCAGCATTTT. Translated, it gives CASSKSSTAYSNQPQHF.